This T cell receptor beta chain was sequenced during a study of a mutant IDH1 vaccine in newly diagnosed glioma. Across the whole study: Vaccine dosing followed radiotherapy by 4-6 weeks, or accompanied temozolomide cycles. The sex distribution of treated patients was around 62% male and approximately 40% female, with a mean age of 40.4 years.

The sample holds a few counts of this clone. Its target is not known. Clones were sequenced by immunoSEQ multiplex PCR, and TCRdb holds only the in-frame ones, with some missing. Counted here are approximately 50,000 clones, approximately 87% occurring once; the ten biggest clones make up 1.6%. The V gene's germline CDR1 is SEHNR and CDR2 FQNEAQ (reference sequence). This CDR3 is built from 13 residues. Trimming stripped 1 base from V and 3 bases from J, with 6 bases between. Indicated time point: week 35, safety follow-up. Topical imiquimod accompanied each vaccine dose, which consisted of 300 ug of mutant IDH1 20-mer peptide. Administration of eight vaccinations to patients took place in weeks 1, 3, 5, 7, 11, 15, 19, 23.

The chain has TRBV7-9 and TRBJ1-1; no reliable D call. Sequences were derived from PBMCs, sampled from a glioma patient whose treatment included an IDH1 peptide vaccine. This TCR came from a man in his forties with glioma. The DNA of the CDR3 is TGTGCCAGCAGCTTAGTGGGGTACACTGAAGCTTTCTTT. Its protein product is CASSLVGYTEAFF.